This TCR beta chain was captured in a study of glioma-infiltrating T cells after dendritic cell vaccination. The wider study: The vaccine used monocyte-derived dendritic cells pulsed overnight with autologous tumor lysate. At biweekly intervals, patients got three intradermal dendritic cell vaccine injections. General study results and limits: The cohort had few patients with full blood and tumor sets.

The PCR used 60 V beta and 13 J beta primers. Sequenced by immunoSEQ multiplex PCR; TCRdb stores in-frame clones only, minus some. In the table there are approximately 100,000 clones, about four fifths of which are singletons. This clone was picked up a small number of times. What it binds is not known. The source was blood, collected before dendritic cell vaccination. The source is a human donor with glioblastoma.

CDR3 coding DNA: TGTGCCTGGATCCGGGGGGGGTACAATGAGCAGTTCTTC. Translation: CAWIRGGYNEQFF. This chain links TRBV30 with TRBJ2-1, with 8 bases aligning to TRBD2. CDR3 length: 13 amino acids. The V gene end was trimmed by 4 bases and the J gene end by 4 bases; junction bases not matched to a gene: 3. Germline V gene lookup returns CDR1 GTSNPN and CDR2 SVGIG (reference sequence).